These 30 T cell receptor beta chains were sequenced from one sample in a study of patients and donors after allogeneic stem cell transplantation. TCRdb passed the RT-PCR reads through MiXCR, listing each CDR3 protein once. This sample has under 200,000 distinct CDR3 sequences, with about 24% found just once. Sequencing was carried out using blood, either unsorted or a sorted T cell fraction (not recorded which). The receptors derive from a human donor who was either an allogeneic HSCT recipient or a stem cell or donor lymphocyte infusion donor (not recorded which). It is not recorded whose cells these are; they may come from a transplant donor.

This chain links TRBV20-1 with TRBJ2-7; no reliable D call. The CDR3 runs 11 residues. The germline V gene has CDR1 DFQATT and CDR2 SNEGSKA (reference sequence). The V gene lost 0 bases and the J gene lost 6 bases, with 6 bases spanning the gap. The CDR3 is CSARDQGEQYF. Here the CDR3 DNA reads TGCAGTGCTAGAGATCAAGGCGAGCAGTACTTC.

V and J are TRBV20-1 and TRBJ1-5; 9 bases map to TRBD1. The CDR3 is 14 amino acids. J gave up 3 bases and V 4 bases, and 4 bases lay outside the gene matches. The germline V gene encodes CDR1 DFQATT and CDR2 SNEGSKA (reference sequence). In DNA form, the CDR3 reads TGCAGTGCTACGGGACAGGGCTACAATCAGCCCCAGCATTTT. Its translation is CSATGQGYNQPQHF.

This clonotype has a handful of counts. This chain joins TRBV13 and TRBJ1-1, with 12 nucleotides matching TRBD1. V was clipped by 1 base and J by 4 bases; unmatched bases: 10. The CDR3 is made up of 18 amino acids. Germline V lookup: CDR1 PRHDT, CDR2 FYEKMQ (reference sequence). The CDR3 spells CASSLDGDRGRRGTEAFF. Here the CDR3 DNA reads TGTGCCAGCAGCTTAGATGGGGACAGGGGGCGTCGGGGCACTGAAGCTTTCTTT.

This clonotype turned up a few times. The chain carries TRBV25-1 and TRBJ2-2, with 13 bases fitting TRBD2. The CDR3 runs to 19 residues. Per germline, CDR1 MGHDK and CDR2 SYGVNS. Losses at the gene ends were 3 bases for V and 0 bases for J; bases not matched to a gene: 7. The DNA for the CDR3 is TGTGCCAGCAGTGACCCGAGGGGGACTAGCGGGACGAACACCGGGGAGCTGTTTTTT. Amino acids: CASSDPRGTSGTNTGELFF.

This clonotype was detected only a few times. The chain uses TRBV12-3 or TRBV12-4 and TRBJ1-5; D ambiguous. This CDR3 contains 15 residues. V dropped 6 bases and J dropped 2 bases, with 14 bases sitting between them. CDR3 residues: CASSPGVGGNQPQHF. CDR3 nucleotide sequence: TGTGCCAGCAGCCCGGGAGTGGGTGGCAATCAGCCCCAGCATTTT.

V and J are TRBV12-3 or TRBV12-4 and TRBJ2-1, with TRBD2 matching 8 bases. The CDR3 length is 15 residues. J gave up 0 bases and V 6 bases, and 4 bases lay outside the gene matches. The CDR3 sequence: CASRERGSSYNEQFF. The CDR3 DNA reads as TGTGCCAGCAGGGAGCGGGGGAGCTCCTACAATGAGCAGTTCTTC.

This clonotype was seen more than once but under ten times. The CDR3 coding sequence is TGTGCCAGCCACACTTCTAATTCACCCCTCCACTTT. This sequence encodes CASHTSNSPLHF. The V call is TRBV25-1, the J call TRBJ1-6; D not resolved. The CDR3 loop spans 12 amino acids. V was trimmed by 8 bases and J by 6 bases, leaving 8 bases between them. CDR1 is MGHDK, CDR2 SYGVNS, per germline. The full variable domain, its missing parts supplied by reference TRBV25-1 and TRBJ1-6, is EADIYQTPRYLVIGTGKKITLECSQTMGHDKMYWYQQDPGMELHLIHYSYGVNSTEKGDLSSESTVSRIRTEHFPLTLESARPSHTSQYLCASHTSNSPLHFGNGTRLTVT.

This clonotype was seen a few times. The chain links TRBV6-5 to TRBJ2-7; 9 bases map to TRBD2. The CDR3 runs 15 residues. J gave up 7 bases and V 6 bases, and 13 bases lay outside the gene matches. Germline V gene sequence: CDR1 MNHEY, CDR2 SVGAGI. The CDR3 DNA follows: TGTGCCAGCAGCCTATCTCCTAGCGGGATGGCGGAGCAGTACTTC. Its protein is CASSLSPSGMAEQYF.

This chain uses TRBV5-1 with TRBJ2-1; TRBD1 is a possible D gene (5 bases). CDR3 length equals 16 residues. CDR1 and CDR2 from the germline V gene are SGHRS and YFSETQ. The germline V and J ends were trimmed by 2 bases and 1 base, with 13 bases remaining between them. The CDR3 is CASSFPNTGSYNEQFF. The CDR3, as DNA: TGCGCCAGCAGCTTCCCGAACACAGGTTCCTACAATGAGCAGTTCTTC.

The rearrangement joins TRBV14 to TRBJ2-5; D ambiguous. The CDR3 spans 15 residues. V was clipped by 0 bases and J by 2 bases, with 10 bases between them. The germline V gene encodes CDR1 SGHDN and CDR2 FVKESK. For the CDR3, the DNA is TGTGCCAGCAGCCAAGAATTGACCCTTCAAGAGACCCAGTACTTC. This encodes CASSQELTLQETQYF.

The rearrangement joins TRBV6-5 to TRBJ1-4; 11 bases agree with TRBD1. There are 16 residues in the CDR3. The junction had 7 bases not matched to a gene; V was cut back by 2 bases and J by 8 bases. The germline V gene has CDR1 MNHEY and CDR2 SVGAGI. The CDR3 DNA sequence: TGTGCCAGCAGTTACACCGGACAGGGGGCAGGCGAAAAACTGTTTTTT. Protein sequence: CASSYTGQGAGEKLFF.

The chain combines TRBV6-5 with TRBJ2-3, with 9 bases aligning to TRBD2. This CDR3 contains 15 residues. With 4 bases clipped from V and 2 bases from J, the junction kept 4 bases outside the gene matches. CDR1 MNHEY and CDR2 SVGAGI come from the germline V gene. CDR3 loop: CASSFAGGTTDTQYF. The CDR3 DNA follows: TGTGCCAGCAGTTTTGCGGGGGGGACCACAGATACGCAGTATTTT.

This clonotype was seen more than once but under ten times. The rearrangement uses TRBV29-1 and TRBJ2-5, with a weak D call TRBD2 (5 bases). This CDR3 spans 14 amino acids. Germline assignment: CDR1 SQVTM and CDR2 ANQGSEA. The ends were cut back, 5 bases at V and 7 bases at J, with 20 bases in the middle. CDR3 nucleotide sequence: TGCAGCGTTCCCCTATTATTTGGAGGCAGGACCCAGTACTTC. Its protein is CSVPLLFGGRTQYF.

This clonotype has only a few counts. The chain combines TRBV5-1 with TRBJ1-3; 9 nucleotides line up with TRBD1. J was trimmed by 0 bases and V by 7 bases; bases with no gene match: 8. The V gene's germline CDR1 is SGHRS and CDR2 YFSETQ. The CDR3 length is 16 residues. CDR3 loop: CASAPSTGGSGNTIYF. CDR3 in DNA: TGCGCCAGCGCTCCTTCGACAGGGGGCTCTGGAAACACCATATATTTT.

The V gene is TRBV20-1, the J gene TRBJ2-3; a possible D gene is TRBD1 (5 bases). Germline lookup yields CDR1 DFQATT and CDR2 SNEGSKA (reference sequence). Trimming cost V 4 bases and J 5 bases, with 13 bases left between them. The CDR3 is 13 amino acids. CDR3 DNA sequence: TGCAGTGCTAAGAGGCAGGGAAAAGATACGCAGTATTTT. Encoded protein: CSAKRQGKDTQYF.

This clonotype appeared a few times. The J gene is TRBJ1-2, the V gene TRBV4-3; 7 positions match TRBD1. Germline values: CDR1 LGHNA, CDR2 YSLEER. This CDR3 has 14 amino acids. V was pared by 0 bases and J by 3 bases, with 1 base of the junction left unmatched. The CDR3 region is CASSQDDRDYGYTF. CDR3 in DNA: TGCGCCAGCAGCCAAGATGACAGGGACTATGGCTACACCTTC.

In this sample, this clonotype turned up a few times. The chain employs TRBV10-3 and TRBJ2-7, with D perhaps TRBD1 (6 bases). Between the trimmed V and J ends, which lost 4 bases and 2 bases, there was a span of 15 bases. CDR3 size: 15 residues. The V gene's germline CDR1 is ENHRY and CDR2 SYGVKD. This CDR3 is CAISAFRDITYEQYF. The CDR3 DNA reads TGTGCCATCAGTGCGTTCCGGGACATCACCTACGAGCAGTACTTC.

This rearrangement joins TRBV7-3 to TRBJ2-3; D may be TRBD1 or TRBD2 (5 bases each). The V gene lost 5 bases and the J gene lost 3 bases, with 18 bases spanning the gap. Germline V lookup: CDR1 SGHTA, CDR2 FQGTGA. The CDR3 sequence is 16 residues long. For the CDR3, the DNA is TGTGCCAGCAGCCTCCTCGGGGCGCTGGGTACAGATACGCAGTATTTT. Amino acids: CASSLLGALGTDTQYF.

This clonotype turned up a few times. The gene calls are TRBV5-1 and TRBJ2-1; 7 nucleotides agree with TRBD1. J lost 0 bases, V lost 0 bases, and 6 bases had no gene match. Germline CDR1 and CDR2: SGHRS and YFSETQ. CDR3 length: 17 residues. The CDR3 reads CASSLGWDSSSYNEQFF. The CDR3 coding sequence is TGCGCCAGCAGCTTGGGATGGGACAGCAGCTCCTACAATGAGCAGTTCTTC.

J is TRBJ2-2 and V is TRBV9; a weak D match, TRBD2 (6 bases). Per the germline V gene, CDR1 is SGDLS and CDR2 is YYNGEE. The CDR3 is made up of 16 amino acids. Trimming took off 0 bases at V and 1 base at J, with 10 bases between the two ends. CDR3 residues: CASSVERVENTGELFF. The CDR3 bases are TGTGCCAGCAGCGTAGAGCGGGTAGAGAACACCGGGGAGCTGTTTTTT.

In its sample, this clonotype was seen a few times. The chain links TRBV14 to TRBJ2-1; D not resolved. The CDR3 sequence is 16 residues long. Trimming pared 0 bases from V and 4 bases from J, leaving 13 bases between. Germline values: CDR1 SGHDN, CDR2 FVKESK. The CDR3 spells CASSQEGRLVYNEQFF. CDR3 sequence (DNA): TGTGCCAGCAGCCAAGAAGGCCGTCTTGTGTACAATGAGCAGTTCTTC.

This clonotype was observed at least ten times. This chain links TRBV12-3 or TRBV12-4 with TRBJ1-5; tentatively, D is TRBD1 (5 bases). The CDR3 covers 13 residues. V lost 3 bases to trimming and J lost 6 bases, with 9 bases between them. The chain's CDR3 is CASSLGGGQPQHF. The CDR3, as DNA: TGTGCCAGCAGTTTGGGCGGGGGTCAGCCCCAGCATTTT.

The chain couples TRBV7-2 to TRBJ2-5; 13 positions match TRBD2. V lost 0 bases to trimming and J lost 5 bases; unmatched junction nucleotides: 0. This CDR3 comprises 15 residues. Germline V gene lookup returns CDR1 SGHTA and CDR2 FQGNSA. The CDR3 loop is CASSLALAGGETQYF. Here the CDR3 DNA reads TGTGCCAGCAGCTTAGCACTAGCGGGGGGGGAGACCCAGTACTTC.

The genes are TRBV6-2 or TRBV6-3 and TRBJ2-1, with TRBD1 matching 8 bases. Germline values: CDR1 MNHEY, CDR2 SVGEGT. CDR3 length: 15 residues. The J segment lost 3 bases and the V segment lost 5 bases, leaving 6 bases of the junction unmatched. Here the CDR3 DNA reads TGTGCCAGCAGTACAATGGACAGGGACTACAATGAGCAGTTCTTC. This translates into CASSTMDRDYNEQFF.

The chain combines TRBV10-3 with TRBJ1-5, with 11 bases fitting TRBD1. Germline V CDR1 and CDR2: ENHRY, SYGVKD. The CDR3 contains 15 residues. J gave up 6 bases and V 11 bases, and 12 bases lay outside the gene matches. The CDR3 nucleotides read TGTGCCTCCACCAATTCGGGGACAGGGGGTCAGCCCCAGCATTTT. Its translation is CASTNSGTGGQPQHF.

This clonotype has just one count. This chain uses TRBV5-1 with TRBJ1-1, with D uncertain. Germline V gives CDR1 SGHRS, CDR2 YFSETQ. There are 14 residues in the CDR3. With 1 base removed from V and 4 bases from J, the gap between germline ends came to 11 bases. The DNA for the CDR3 is TGCGCCAGCAGCTTGAATCTTGGCGGCACTGAAGCTTTCTTT. This codes for CASSLNLGGTEAFF.

This clonotype was found a few times. This chain joins TRBV5-6 and TRBJ1-2; no clear D gene. V dropped 2 bases and J dropped 5 bases, with 13 bases sitting between them. The CDR3 has 14 amino acids. The germline gives CDR1 SGHDT, CDR2 YYEEEE. In DNA form, the CDR3 reads TGTGCCAGCAGCTTTCTTAAAGATAGATATGGCTACACCTTC. It specifies CASSFLKDRYGYTF.

In its sample, this clonotype was seen a few times. The CDR3 sequence is CSVESSGSEELFF. Written as DNA, the CDR3 is TGCAGCGTTGAGTCAAGCGGGAGCGAGGAGCTGTTTTTT. V and J are TRBV29-1 and TRBJ2-2, with 8 bases that match TRBD2. The CDR3 extends over 13 amino acids. V lost 3 bases, J lost 10 bases, and 7 bases stayed unmatched. Germline V CDR1 and CDR2: SQVTM, ANQGSEA.

The chain employs TRBV12-5 and TRBJ1-5; D is uncertain. CDR1 LGHNT and CDR2 FRNRAP come from the germline V gene. The V end was cut by 4 bases, the J end by 9 bases, with 7 bases between. There are 11 residues in the CDR3. CDR3 in amino acids: CASGSFRPQHF. Here the CDR3 DNA reads TGTGCTAGTGGTTCCTTCCGGCCCCAGCATTTT.

This clonotype was recorded many times. The J gene is TRBJ1-5, the V gene TRBV12-3 or TRBV12-4, with unresolved D. This CDR3 is 13 amino acids long. The ends were cut back, 3 bases at V and 6 bases at J, with 9 bases in the middle. The CDR3 spells CASSFVEGQPQHF. CDR3 sequence (DNA): TGTGCCAGCAGTTTTGTCGAGGGTCAGCCCCAGCATTTT.